This paragraph reports one T cell receptor (beta chain). This entry is derived from a study of blood T cell repertoires in COVID-19. Study details: Nucleic acid was either cDNA or gDNA, and it came from T cells, B-cell-depleted T cells, or PBMCs.

Trimming stripped 7 bases from V and 5 bases from J, with 11 bases between. This CDR3 is 12 amino acids long. CDR1 and CDR2 from the germline V gene are LNHDA and SQIVND (reference sequence). Original processing notes: The authors estimated nucleated cell counts from reference gene primer amplification. Using immunoSEQ multiplex PCR, the repertoire was profiled, and TCRdb retains in-frame clones only, with some absent. D and trimming come from the DNA, and the V and J calls and clone size come from that table. This repertoire shows around 370,000 clones, about nine tenths found once; its top ten account for 7% to 8%.

This chain connects TRBV19 to TRBJ1-1; D unclear. The specimen sequenced was peripheral blood. The clonotype was recovered from a woman aged 70-85 years with COVID-19, enrolled during active disease. CDR3: CASKTGRTEAFF. In DNA form, the CDR3 reads TGTGCCAGTAAAACGGGGAGGACTGAAGCTTTCTTT.